This is a list of T cell receptor beta chains from one sample in a study of identical twins. Each CDR3 protein gets one entry after TCRdb re-called the 5' RACE reads with MiXCR. This repertoire shows about 530,000 distinct CDR3 sequences, under 25% found once; its top ten account for about 0.48%. Separately, the same data were catalogued under a study of yellow fever vaccine responses in identical twins.

Sequenced sample: CD4+ T cells sorted from blood. The receptors originated from a woman between 18 and 30 years old in good health. Each CDR3 is given with its conserved first and last residue. The D gene is left open where the match is weak. Size is omitted from some rows. Given values are once, few, many or a class for expanded clones.

clone_size: many
v_call: TRBV20-1
d_call: TRBD1
j_call: TRBJ1-1
cdr3_aa: CSARGTGNTEAFF
cdr3_nt: TGCAGTGCTAGAGGGACAGGGAACACTGAAGCTTTCTTT

clone_size: -
v_call: TRBV3-1
d_call: -
j_call: TRBJ2-3
cdr3_aa: CASSGTLSTDTQYF
cdr3_nt: TGTGCCAGCTCCGGGACTTTGAGCACAGATACGCAGTATTTT

clone_size: few
v_call: TRBV27
d_call: -
j_call: TRBJ1-5
cdr3_aa: CASSPQSNNQPQHF
cdr3_nt: TGTGCCAGCAGTCCACAATCTAACAATCAGCCCCAGCATTTT

clone_size: -
v_call: TRBV20-1
d_call: TRBD2
j_call: TRBJ2-1
cdr3_aa: CSAQSREDQFF
cdr3_nt: TGCAGTGCTCAATCACGGGAGGATCAGTTCTTC

clone_size: -
v_call: TRBV5-1
d_call: -
j_call: TRBJ2-3
cdr3_aa: CASSFVQDVTDTQYF
cdr3_nt: TGCGCCAGCAGCTTCGTCCAGGACGTCACAGATACGCAGTATTTT

clone_size: few
v_call: TRBV12-3/TRBV12-4
d_call: TRBD1
j_call: TRBJ2-2
cdr3_aa: CASSLTTGGRYTGELFF
cdr3_nt: TGTGCCAGCAGTTTAACAACAGGGGGCCGGTACACCGGGGAGCTGTTTTTT

clone_size: -
v_call: TRBV12-3/TRBV12-4
d_call: TRBD1
j_call: TRBJ1-5
cdr3_aa: CASSTGQGGSQPQHF
cdr3_nt: TGTGCCAGCAGCACGGGACAGGGAGGGAGTCAGCCCCAGCATTTT

clone_size: -
v_call: TRBV7-8
d_call: TRBD2
j_call: TRBJ2-1
cdr3_aa: CASSLSPGTSGKNEQFF
cdr3_nt: TGTGCCAGCAGCTTATCCCCCGGGACTAGCGGGAAGAATGAGCAGTTCTTC

clone_size: -
v_call: TRBV20-1
d_call: -
j_call: TRBJ2-5
cdr3_aa: CSASDWEQETQYF
cdr3_nt: TGCAGTGCTAGCGATTGGGAACAAGAGACCCAGTACTTC

clone_size: few
v_call: TRBV29-1
d_call: -
j_call: TRBJ2-4
cdr3_aa: CSVELRLAKNIQYF
cdr3_nt: TGCAGCGTTGAACTCAGGCTAGCCAAAAACATTCAGTACTTC

clone_size: few
v_call: TRBV7-9
d_call: -
j_call: TRBJ2-7
cdr3_aa: CASSFDPGYEQYF
cdr3_nt: TGTGCCAGCAGCTTTGACCCTGGCTACGAGCAGTACTTC

clone_size: few
v_call: TRBV5-1
d_call: TRBD1
j_call: TRBJ2-5
cdr3_aa: CASSLARTGTQETQYF
cdr3_nt: TGCGCCAGCAGCTTGGCCCGGACAGGGACTCAAGAGACCCAGTACTTC

clone_size: -
v_call: TRBV6-2/TRBV6-3
d_call: -
j_call: TRBJ1-2
cdr3_aa: CASSYVEYGYTF
cdr3_nt: TGTGCCAGCAGTTACGTGGAATATGGCTACACCTTC

clone_size: few
v_call: TRBV11-2
d_call: -
j_call: TRBJ2-1
cdr3_aa: CASSFSATSHEQFF
cdr3_nt: TGTGCCAGCAGCTTCTCCGCAACATCGCATGAGCAGTTCTTC

clone_size: few
v_call: TRBV28
d_call: -
j_call: TRBJ2-1
cdr3_aa: CASRNYRPEQFF
cdr3_nt: TGTGCCAGCAGGAACTACAGGCCCGAGCAGTTCTTC

clone_size: -
v_call: TRBV11-2
d_call: TRBD2
j_call: TRBJ2-1
cdr3_aa: CASSLTSGGAYNEQFF
cdr3_nt: TGTGCCAGCAGCTTAACTAGCGGGGGGGCTTACAATGAGCAGTTCTTC

clone_size: few
v_call: TRBV20-1
d_call: -
j_call: TRBJ2-2
cdr3_aa: CSARATSSGELFF
cdr3_nt: TGCAGTGCTAGAGCTACTAGTTCCGGGGAGCTGTTTTTT

clone_size: once
v_call: TRBV12-3/TRBV12-4
d_call: -
j_call: TRBJ2-1
cdr3_aa: CASSFDLAHIRGYNEQFF
cdr3_nt: TGTGCCAGCAGTTTCGATCTAGCTCACATTCGGGGATACAATGAGCAGTTCTTC

clone_size: many
v_call: TRBV12-3/TRBV12-4
d_call: TRBD2
j_call: TRBJ2-2
cdr3_aa: CASSRWGGTGELFF
cdr3_nt: TGTGCCAGCAGCCGCTGGGGGGGCACCGGGGAGCTGTTTTTT

clone_size: few
v_call: TRBV5-1
d_call: -
j_call: TRBJ2-1
cdr3_aa: CASSLGWSASSSYNEQFF
cdr3_nt: TGCGCCAGCAGCCTTGGCTGGAGTGCCTCCAGCTCCTACAATGAGCAGTTCTTC

clone_size: few
v_call: TRBV13
d_call: TRBD1
j_call: TRBJ2-7
cdr3_aa: CASSLAGRGYEQYF
cdr3_nt: TGTGCCAGCAGCTTAGCGGGCAGGGGGTACGAGCAGTACTTC

clone_size: few
v_call: TRBV2
d_call: -
j_call: TRBJ1-1
cdr3_aa: CASRTEVNTEAFF
cdr3_nt: TGTGCCAGCAGGACAGAGGTGAACACTGAAGCTTTCTTT

clone_size: -
v_call: TRBV11-2
d_call: -
j_call: TRBJ2-2
cdr3_aa: CASSLVGFRGANTGELFF
cdr3_nt: TGTGCCAGCAGCTTAGTCGGCTTCAGGGGGGCGAACACCGGGGAGCTGTTTTTT

clone_size: few
v_call: TRBV20-1
d_call: -
j_call: TRBJ2-4
cdr3_aa: CSARDGDGAKNIQYF
cdr3_nt: TGCAGTGCTAGAGACGGGGACGGGGCCAAAAACATTCAGTACTTC

clone_size: -
v_call: TRBV12-3/TRBV12-4
d_call: TRBD1
j_call: TRBJ2-3
cdr3_aa: CASKTDRVGGTDTQYF
cdr3_nt: TGTGCCAGCAAGACTGACAGGGTGGGCGGCACAGATACGCAGTATTTT

clone_size: -
v_call: TRBV7-2
d_call: -
j_call: TRBJ2-1
cdr3_aa: CASSLDLALNEQFF
cdr3_nt: TGTGCCAGCAGCTTAGATCTAGCGCTAAATGAGCAGTTCTTC

clone_size: -
v_call: TRBV3-1
d_call: -
j_call: TRBJ2-7
cdr3_aa: CASSQGLHHPFEQYF
cdr3_nt: TGTGCCAGCAGCCAGGGGCTTCACCACCCCTTCGAGCAGTACTTC

clone_size: -
v_call: TRBV7-6
d_call: -
j_call: TRBJ2-3
cdr3_aa: CASSLVAGKADTQYF
cdr3_nt: TGTGCCAGCAGCTTAGTTGCTGGAAAGGCAGATACGCAGTATTTT

clone_size: -
v_call: TRBV11-2
d_call: -
j_call: TRBJ2-5
cdr3_aa: CASSLGQIQETQYF
cdr3_nt: TGTGCCAGCAGCTTAGGCCAGATCCAAGAGACCCAGTACTTC

clone_size: few
v_call: TRBV2
d_call: TRBD2
j_call: TRBJ2-1
cdr3_aa: CASSRGSGGAGDEQFF
cdr3_nt: TGTGCCAGCAGTAGAGGTAGCGGGGGAGCCGGGGATGAGCAGTTCTTC

clone_size: -
v_call: TRBV25-1
d_call: -
j_call: TRBJ2-7
cdr3_aa: CASSPGRTASPTEQYF
cdr3_nt: TGTGCCAGCAGTCCGGGGCGGACCGCGAGCCCCACCGAGCAGTACTTC

clone_size: -
v_call: TRBV2
d_call: -
j_call: TRBJ1-1
cdr3_aa: CASSQGFTEDFF
cdr3_nt: TGTGCCAGCAGCCAGGGGTTCACTGAAGATTTCTTT

clone_size: many
v_call: TRBV7-2
d_call: TRBD2
j_call: TRBJ2-5
cdr3_aa: CASSPSAGGETQYF
cdr3_nt: TGTGCCAGCAGCCCAAGCGCGGGGGGAGAGACCCAGTACTTC

clone_size: few
v_call: TRBV7-2
d_call: TRBD2
j_call: TRBJ2-3
cdr3_aa: CASSSTSGGSTDTQYF
cdr3_nt: TGTGCCAGCAGCTCGACTAGCGGAGGGAGCACAGATACGCAGTATTTT

clone_size: -
v_call: TRBV12-3/TRBV12-4
d_call: -
j_call: TRBJ1-2
cdr3_aa: CASSPSQRIANYGYTF
cdr3_nt: TGTGCCAGCAGCCCCTCACAAAGGATAGCTAACTATGGCTACACCTTC

clone_size: few
v_call: TRBV5-1
d_call: -
j_call: TRBJ2-2
cdr3_aa: CASNENTGELFF
cdr3_nt: TGCGCCAGCAATGAGAACACCGGGGAGCTGTTTTTT

clone_size: -
v_call: TRBV7-9
d_call: -
j_call: TRBJ2-1
cdr3_aa: CASSLIGVHSYNEQFF
cdr3_nt: TGTGCCAGCAGCTTAATCGGGGTGCACTCCTACAATGAGCAGTTCTTC

clone_size: -
v_call: TRBV29-1
d_call: TRBD1
j_call: TRBJ2-1
cdr3_aa: CSVEDLGRGNYYNEQFF
cdr3_nt: TGCAGCGTTGAAGATCTTGGCAGGGGGAACTACTACAATGAGCAGTTCTTC

clone_size: few
v_call: TRBV19
d_call: -
j_call: TRBJ1-1
cdr3_aa: CASSSTGRGTEAFF
cdr3_nt: TGTGCCAGTAGTAGTACAGGGCGAGGAACTGAAGCTTTCTTT

clone_size: -
v_call: TRBV24-1
d_call: TRBD1
j_call: TRBJ2-2
cdr3_aa: CATSDWPGQGSGELFF
cdr3_nt: TGTGCCACCAGTGATTGGCCGGGACAGGGTTCCGGGGAGCTGTTTTTT

clone_size: -
v_call: TRBV7-9
d_call: -
j_call: TRBJ1-1
cdr3_aa: CASSWQGTEAFF
cdr3_nt: TGTGCCAGCAGCTGGCAGGGGACTGAAGCTTTCTTT

clone_size: few
v_call: TRBV6-5
d_call: TRBD2
j_call: TRBJ2-1
cdr3_aa: CASSYPPTSGKNYNEQFF
cdr3_nt: TGTGCCAGCAGTTACCCTCCGACTAGCGGGAAAAACTACAATGAGCAGTTCTTC

clone_size: few
v_call: TRBV29-1
d_call: TRBD1
j_call: TRBJ2-5
cdr3_aa: CSVAGTGKETQYF
cdr3_nt: TGCAGCGTTGCCGGGACAGGGAAAGAGACCCAGTACTTC

clone_size: -
v_call: TRBV4-1
d_call: TRBD1
j_call: TRBJ1-2
cdr3_aa: CASSQVGQGDGYTF
cdr3_nt: TGCGCCAGCAGCCAAGTAGGTCAGGGGGATGGCTACACCTTC

clone_size: many
v_call: TRBV7-3
d_call: TRBD2
j_call: TRBJ2-1
cdr3_aa: CASSFIAGSYNEQFF
cdr3_nt: TGTGCCAGCAGCTTCATAGCGGGCTCCTACAATGAGCAGTTCTTC

clone_size: many
v_call: TRBV4-1
d_call: -
j_call: TRBJ2-6
cdr3_aa: CASSQEGSGANVLTF
cdr3_nt: TGTGCCAGCAGCCAAGAAGGGTCTGGGGCCAACGTCCTGACTTTC

clone_size: -
v_call: TRBV4-2
d_call: TRBD2
j_call: TRBJ2-7
cdr3_aa: CASSPQAGIPTYEQYF
cdr3_nt: TGTGCCAGCAGCCCTCAAGCGGGGATTCCCACCTACGAGCAGTACTTC

clone_size: -
v_call: TRBV28
d_call: -
j_call: TRBJ2-4
cdr3_aa: CASSRGNIQYF
cdr3_nt: TGTGCCAGCAGTCGGGGAAACATTCAGTACTTC